This T cell receptor (beta chain) was sequenced during a study of OX40 agonist ivuxolimab in advanced cancers. In the study overall: Partial responses, seen in three patients, involved one hepatocellular carcinoma and two cutaneous melanomas.

Autoimmune disease history or systemic immunosuppression led to patients being barred. Profiled with immunoSEQ multiplex PCR; TCRdb holds only in-frame clones, not every one. The sample includes 70,000 to 75,000 clones, approximately 90% of them seen just once. This clone was seen just once. Germline V gene lookup returns CDR1 SEHNR and CDR2 FQNEAQ (reference sequence). With 1 base removed from V and 5 bases from J, the gap between germline ends came to 5 bases. CDR3 length equals 13 residues. The source was CD4+ or CD8+ T cells sorted from blood, collected in a trial of the OX40 agonist ivuxolimab. The rearrangement uses TRBV7-9 and TRBJ1-4; no definite D call. This clonotype was obtained from an adult with an advanced solid tumor such as melanoma, head and neck, liver or kidney cancer. The CDR3 nucleotides read TGTGCCAGCAGCTTAGAGGCGAATGAAAAACTGTTTTTT. Amino acid sequence: CASSLEANEKLFF.